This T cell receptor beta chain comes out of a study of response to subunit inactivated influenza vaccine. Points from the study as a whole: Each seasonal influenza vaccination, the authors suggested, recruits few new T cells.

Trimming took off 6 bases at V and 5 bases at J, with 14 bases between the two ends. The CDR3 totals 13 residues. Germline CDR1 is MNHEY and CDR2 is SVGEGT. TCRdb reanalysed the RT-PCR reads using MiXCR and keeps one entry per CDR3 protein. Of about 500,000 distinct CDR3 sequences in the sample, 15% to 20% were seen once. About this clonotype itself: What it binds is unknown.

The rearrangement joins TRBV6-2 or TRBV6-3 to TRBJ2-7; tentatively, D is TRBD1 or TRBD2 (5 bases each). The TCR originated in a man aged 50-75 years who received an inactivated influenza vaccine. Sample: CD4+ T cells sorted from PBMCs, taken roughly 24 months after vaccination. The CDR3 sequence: CASSPRGIDEQYF. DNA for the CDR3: TGTGCCAGCAGCCCACGGGGCATCGACGAGCAGTACTTC.